This T cell receptor beta chain originates from a study of OX40 agonist ivuxolimab in advanced cancers. In germline, CDR1 is GTSNPN, CDR2 SVGIG (reference sequence). The CDR3 is 13 amino acids. Trimming removed 2 bases from V and 6 bases from J; junction bases left unmatched: 5. The assay was immunoSEQ multiplex PCR, and TCRdb's table has in-frame clones only and misses some. The sample includes roughly 61,000 clones, around 92% seen only once; the top ten take approximately 23%. Sequenced here: CD4+ or CD8+ T cells sorted from blood, sampled in a trial of the OX40 agonist ivuxolimab. This TCR derives from an adult with an advanced solid tumor such as melanoma, head and neck, liver or kidney cancer. The chain couples TRBV30 to TRBJ2-7; TRBD1 aligns across 9 bases. CDR3 in DNA: TGTGCCTGGAGTTCCGGGACAGGGTTCGAGCAGTACTTC. Its translation: CAWSSGTGFEQYF.